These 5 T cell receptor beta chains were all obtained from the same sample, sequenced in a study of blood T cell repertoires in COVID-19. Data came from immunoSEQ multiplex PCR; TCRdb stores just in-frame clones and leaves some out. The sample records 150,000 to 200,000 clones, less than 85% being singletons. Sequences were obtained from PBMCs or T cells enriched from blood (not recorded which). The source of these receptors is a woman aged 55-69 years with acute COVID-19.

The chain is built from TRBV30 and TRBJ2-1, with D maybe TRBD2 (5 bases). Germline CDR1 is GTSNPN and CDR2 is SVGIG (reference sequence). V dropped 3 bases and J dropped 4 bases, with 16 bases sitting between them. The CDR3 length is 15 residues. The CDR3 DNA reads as TGTGCCTGGAGATTGTACACCCGGGAATACAATGAGCAGTTCTTC. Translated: CAWRLYTREYNEQFF.

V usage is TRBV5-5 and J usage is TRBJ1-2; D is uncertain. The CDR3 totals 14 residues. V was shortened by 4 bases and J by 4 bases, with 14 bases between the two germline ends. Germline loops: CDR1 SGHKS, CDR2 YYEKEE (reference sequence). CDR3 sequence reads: CASSPLGGSYGYTF. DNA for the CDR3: TGTGCCAGCAGCCCCTTGGGAGGATCCTATGGCTACACCTTC.

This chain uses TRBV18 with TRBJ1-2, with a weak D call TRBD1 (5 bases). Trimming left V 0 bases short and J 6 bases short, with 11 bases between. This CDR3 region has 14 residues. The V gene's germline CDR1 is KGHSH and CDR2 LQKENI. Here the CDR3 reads CASSPPSAGHGYTF. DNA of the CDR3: TGTGCCAGCTCACCACCGTCGGCAGGGCATGGCTACACCTTC.

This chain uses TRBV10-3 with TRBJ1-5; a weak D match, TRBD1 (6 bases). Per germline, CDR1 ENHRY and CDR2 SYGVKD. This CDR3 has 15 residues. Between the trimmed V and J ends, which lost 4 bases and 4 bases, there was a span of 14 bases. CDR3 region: CAISAQGVGNQPQHF. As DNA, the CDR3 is TGTGCCATCAGTGCACAGGGCGTTGGAAATCAGCCCCAGCATTTT.

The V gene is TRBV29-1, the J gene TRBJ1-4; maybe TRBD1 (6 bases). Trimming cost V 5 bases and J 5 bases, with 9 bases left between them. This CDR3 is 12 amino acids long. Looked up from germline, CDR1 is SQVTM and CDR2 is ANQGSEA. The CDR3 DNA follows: TGCAGCGTTTTTCAGGGGAATGAAAAACTGTTTTTT. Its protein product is CSVFQGNEKLFF. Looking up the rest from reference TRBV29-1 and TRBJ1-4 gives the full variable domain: SAVISQKPSRDICQRGTSLTIQCQVDSQVTMMFWYRQQPGQSLTLIATANQGSEATYESGFVIDKFPISRPNLTFSTLTVSNMSPEDSSIYLCSVFQGNEKLFFGSGTQLSVL.